This T cell receptor (beta chain) was sequenced during a study of blood T cells in healthy people across ages. Alongside a J-beta primer mix, a sample-barcoded 5' primer served in a second PCR lasting roughly 6 to 12 cycles. All samples yielded 2.5 million or more CDR3-containing paired-end reads. One entry per CDR3 protein results from TCRdb running MiXCR on the 5' RACE reads. This table has hundreds of thousands of distinct CDR3 sequences, less than 40% appearing once. Trimming left V 1 base short and J 10 bases short, with 22 bases between. This CDR3 has 15 residues. Germline V lookup: CDR1 DFQATT, CDR2 SNEGSKA (reference sequence). This clonotype has at least ten counts. Healthy Caucasian individuals from Russia aged roughly 6 to 100 served as donors.

J is TRBJ1-2 and V is TRBV20-1; no firm D call. Sample: blood. This receptor was identified in a woman at least 80 years old in good health. Written as DNA, the CDR3 is TGCAGTGCTAGAGCAGCTAGAGGGAATAGAGGTGACTACACCTTC. Its protein is CSARAARGNRGDYTF.